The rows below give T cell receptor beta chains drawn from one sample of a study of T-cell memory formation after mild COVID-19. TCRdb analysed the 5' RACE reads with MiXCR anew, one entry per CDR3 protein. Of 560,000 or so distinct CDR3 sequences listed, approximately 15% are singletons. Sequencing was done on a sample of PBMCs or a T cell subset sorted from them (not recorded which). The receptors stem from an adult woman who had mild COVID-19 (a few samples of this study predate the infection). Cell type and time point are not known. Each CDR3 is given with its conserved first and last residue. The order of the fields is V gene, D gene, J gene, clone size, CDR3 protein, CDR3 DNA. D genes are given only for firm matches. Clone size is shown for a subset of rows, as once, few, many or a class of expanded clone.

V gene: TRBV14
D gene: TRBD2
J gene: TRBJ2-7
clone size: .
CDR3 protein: CASSHGRLADNSYEQYF
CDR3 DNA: TGTGCCAGCAGCCATGGTAGACTAGCGGATAACTCCTACGAGCAGTACTTC

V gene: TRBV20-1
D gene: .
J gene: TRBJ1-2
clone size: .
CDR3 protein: CSAGQGYNYGYTF
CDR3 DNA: TGCAGTGCTGGTCAGGGGTATAACTATGGCTACACCTTC

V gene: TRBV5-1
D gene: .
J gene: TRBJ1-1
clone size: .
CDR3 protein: CASSLGGANPLGLFF
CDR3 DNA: TGCGCCAGCAGCTTGGGGGGGGCGAACCCCCTAGGCCTATTCTTT

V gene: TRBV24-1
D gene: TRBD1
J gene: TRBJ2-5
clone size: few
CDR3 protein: CATSEGQGVSRETQYF
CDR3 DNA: TGTGCCACCAGTGAGGGCCAGGGGGTTTCGCGAGAGACCCAGTACTTC

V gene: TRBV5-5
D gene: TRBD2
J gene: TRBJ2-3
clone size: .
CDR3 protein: CASSLPSSGTTDTQYF
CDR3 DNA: TGTGCCAGCAGCTTACCATCTAGCGGGACCACAGATACGCAGTATTTT

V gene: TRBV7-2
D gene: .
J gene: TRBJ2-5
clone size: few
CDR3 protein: CASGRGSEWSQYF
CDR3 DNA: TGTGCCAGCGGCCGGGGGTCAGAGTGGTCCCAGTACTTC

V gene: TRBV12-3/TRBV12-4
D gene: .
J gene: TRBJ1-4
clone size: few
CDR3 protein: CASSLWEKLFF
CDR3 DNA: TGTGCCAGCAGTTTATGGGAAAAACTGTTTTTT

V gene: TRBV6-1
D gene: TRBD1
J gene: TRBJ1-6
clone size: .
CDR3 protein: CASSEGQGGRALHF
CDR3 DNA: TGTGCCAGCAGTGAAGGGCAGGGGGGTCGGGCCCTCCACTTT

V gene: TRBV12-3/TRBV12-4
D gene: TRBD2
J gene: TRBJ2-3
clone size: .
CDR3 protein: CASSLDSAGVVTQYF
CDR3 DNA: TGTGCCAGCAGTTTAGACTCAGCGGGAGTCGTTACGCAGTATTTT

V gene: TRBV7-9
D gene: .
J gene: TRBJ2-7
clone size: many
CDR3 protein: CASSYRSYEQYF
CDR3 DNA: TGTGCCAGCAGCTATCGGTCCTACGAGCAGTACTTC

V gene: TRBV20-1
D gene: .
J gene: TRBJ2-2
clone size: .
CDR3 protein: CSASPWLANTGELFF
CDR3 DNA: TGCAGTGCTAGCCCTTGGCTGGCGAACACCGGGGAGCTGTTTTTT

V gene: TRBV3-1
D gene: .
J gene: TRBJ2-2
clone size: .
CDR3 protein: CASSQGPTGELFF
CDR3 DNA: TGTGCCAGCAGCCAAGGGCCCACCGGGGAGCTGTTTTTT

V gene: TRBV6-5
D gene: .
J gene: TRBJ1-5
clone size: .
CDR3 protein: CASSYRYADQPQHF
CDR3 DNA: TGTGCCAGCAGTTATCGTTACGCGGACCAGCCCCAGCATTTT

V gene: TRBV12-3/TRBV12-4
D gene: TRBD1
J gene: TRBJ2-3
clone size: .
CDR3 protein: CAGTGISSSTDTQYF
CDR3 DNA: TGTGCCGGGACAGGGATTTCCTCTAGCACAGATACGCAGTATTTT

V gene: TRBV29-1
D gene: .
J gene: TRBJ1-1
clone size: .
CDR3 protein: CSVLGITEAFF
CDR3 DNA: TGCAGCGTTTTAGGGATCACTGAAGCTTTCTTT

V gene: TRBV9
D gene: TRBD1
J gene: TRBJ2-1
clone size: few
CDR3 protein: CASSVSPTGNEQFF
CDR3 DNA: TGTGCCAGCAGCGTCTCCCCGACAGGGAATGAGCAGTTCTTC

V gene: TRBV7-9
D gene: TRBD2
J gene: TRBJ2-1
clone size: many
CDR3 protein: CASSSGRGDNEQFF
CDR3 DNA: TGTGCCAGCAGCTCAGGGAGGGGAGACAATGAGCAGTTCTTC

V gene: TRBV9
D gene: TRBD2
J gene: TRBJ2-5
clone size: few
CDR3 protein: CASSVEASGAQETQYF
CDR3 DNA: TGTGCCAGCAGCGTAGAGGCTAGCGGGGCCCAAGAGACCCAGTACTTC

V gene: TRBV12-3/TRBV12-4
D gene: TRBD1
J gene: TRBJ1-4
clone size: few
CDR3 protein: CASSLAGQGDEKLFF
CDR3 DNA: TGTGCCAGCAGTTTAGCAGGTCAGGGGGATGAAAAACTGTTTTTT

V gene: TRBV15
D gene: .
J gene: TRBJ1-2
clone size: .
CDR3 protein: CATSREPPGYGYTF
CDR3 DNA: TGTGCCACCAGCAGAGAGCCCCCGGGCTATGGCTACACCTTC

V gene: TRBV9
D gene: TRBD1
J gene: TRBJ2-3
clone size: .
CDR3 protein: CAPTRAGTGLADTQYF
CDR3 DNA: TGTGCCCCAACTAGGGCCGGGACAGGGCTGGCAGATACGCAGTATTTT

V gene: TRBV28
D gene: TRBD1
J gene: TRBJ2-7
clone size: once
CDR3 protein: CASSSFRQGVYEQYF
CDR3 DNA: TGTGCCAGCAGTTCCTTCAGACAGGGGGTCTATGAGCAGTACTTC

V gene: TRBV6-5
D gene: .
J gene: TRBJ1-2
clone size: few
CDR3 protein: CASSYGGRGRYTF
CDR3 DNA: TGTGCCAGCAGTTACGGGGGCAGGGGTCGCTACACCTTC

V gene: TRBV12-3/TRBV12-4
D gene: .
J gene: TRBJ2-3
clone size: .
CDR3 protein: CASSLGNLLYF
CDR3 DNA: TGTGCCAGCAGTTTGGGCAACTTGTTGTATTTT

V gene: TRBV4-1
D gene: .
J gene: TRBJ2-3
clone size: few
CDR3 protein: CASRRPGLTDTQYF
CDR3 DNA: TGCGCCAGCAGACGACCGGGGCTCACAGATACGCAGTATTTT

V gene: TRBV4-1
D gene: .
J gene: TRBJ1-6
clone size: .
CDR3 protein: CASSQGSLLGSPLHF
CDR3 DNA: TGCGCCAGCAGCCAAGGGTCACTGTTAGGTTCACCCCTCCACTTT

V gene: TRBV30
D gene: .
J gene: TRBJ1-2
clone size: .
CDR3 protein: CAWSVQRGSYGYTF
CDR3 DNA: TGTGCCTGGAGTGTTCAGCGGGGCTCCTATGGCTACACCTTC

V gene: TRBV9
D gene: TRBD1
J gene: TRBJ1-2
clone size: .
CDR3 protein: CASSAGQGPGYTF
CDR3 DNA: TGTGCCAGCAGCGCGGGACAGGGCCCAGGGTACACCTTC

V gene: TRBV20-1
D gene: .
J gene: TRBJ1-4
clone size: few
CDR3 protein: CSARHFNEKLFF
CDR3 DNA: TGCAGTGCTCGACATTTTAATGAAAAACTGTTTTTT

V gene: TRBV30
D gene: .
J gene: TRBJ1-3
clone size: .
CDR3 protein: CAWKSNRSGNTIYF
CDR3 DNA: TGTGCCTGGAAAAGCAACCGCTCTGGAAACACCATATATTTT

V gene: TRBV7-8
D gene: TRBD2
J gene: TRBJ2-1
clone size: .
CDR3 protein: CASSQWTSSAEQFF
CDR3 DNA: TGTGCCAGCAGCCAATGGACTAGCAGTGCTGAGCAGTTCTTC

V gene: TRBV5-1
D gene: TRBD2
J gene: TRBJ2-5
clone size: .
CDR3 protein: CASSSTSGSETQYF
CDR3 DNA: TGCGCCAGCAGCTCCACTAGCGGGAGTGAGACCCAGTACTTC

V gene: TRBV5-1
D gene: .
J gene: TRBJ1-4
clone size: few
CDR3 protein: CASSLDRRNEKLFF
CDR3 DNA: TGCGCCAGCAGCTTGGACAGACGAAATGAAAAACTGTTTTTT

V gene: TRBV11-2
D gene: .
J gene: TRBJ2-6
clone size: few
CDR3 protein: CASTRPSGANVLTF
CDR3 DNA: TGTGCCAGCACCCGCCCATCTGGGGCCAACGTCCTGACTTTC